A single sample gave rise to the 14 T cell receptor beta chains below, sequenced in a study of control samples from healthy donors and cancer patients. Assay used: immunoSEQ multiplex PCR; TCRdb lists only in-frame clones, some missing. The table includes 140,000 to 150,000 clones, 91% detected once. Sequencing was carried out using blood. The receptors come from a man younger than 40 in good health.

The chain has TRBV5-1 and TRBJ2-3; the D gene is possibly TRBD2 (5 bases). Germline V gives CDR1 SGHRS, CDR2 YFSETQ. The V gene lost 4 bases and the J gene lost 8 bases, with 11 bases spanning the gap. The CDR3 runs 12 residues. The CDR3 sequence: CASSDRGGTQYF. CDR3 coding DNA: TGCGCCAGCAGCGATAGAGGAGGTACGCAGTATTTT.

The chain links TRBV28 to TRBJ1-6; D remains unclear. Germline V CDR1 and CDR2: MDHEN, SYDVKM. Trimming cost V 6 bases and J 0 bases, with 15 bases left between them. This CDR3 has 17 amino acids. The CDR3 is CASSKRLGSSYNSPLHF. CDR3 bases: TGTGCCAGCAGCAAAAGACTGGGAAGCTCCTATAATTCACCCCTCCACTTT.

This clone appeared once. This chain uses TRBV11-3 with TRBJ1-2; 7 nucleotides align to TRBD1. Losses at the gene ends were 2 bases for V and 4 bases for J; bases not matched to a gene: 4. The CDR3 runs 14 residues. CDR1 SGHNT and CDR2 YENEEA come from the germline V gene. Here the CDR3 DNA reads TGTGCCAGCAGCTTACGGACAGGAATCTATGGCTACACCTTC. Its protein product is CASSLRTGIYGYTF.

This chain links TRBV6-5 with TRBJ1-6; 9 nucleotides agree with TRBD1. J was trimmed by 10 bases and V by 0 bases; bases with no gene match: 4. Germline CDR1 and CDR2: MNHEY and SVGAGI. The CDR3 has 15 amino acids. CDR3 sequence reads: CASSYSRTGDSPLHF. The CDR3 DNA follows: TGTGCCAGCAGTTACTCGAGGACAGGGGACTCACCCCTCCACTTT.

The genes are TRBV6-1 and TRBJ2-1; D is unresolved. The CDR3 has 13 residues. V lost 6 bases and J 4 bases, leaving 10 bases between the germline ends. Germline V CDR1 and CDR2: MNHNS, SASEGT. The CDR3 DNA is TGTGCCAGCAGCTCGGTGATTTACAATGAGCAGTTCTTC. Its protein is CASSSVIYNEQFF.

CDR3 loop: CASSRGILYEQYF. The CDR3 DNA follows: TGTGCCAGCAGCCGCGGGATACTCTACGAGCAGTACTTC. The rearrangement uses TRBV7-2 and TRBJ2-7; TRBD2 is a possible D gene (6 bases). The CDR3 is 13 amino acids. Germline-derived CDR1 and CDR2 are SGHTA and FQGNSA. The germline V and J ends were trimmed by 5 bases and 3 bases, with 11 bases remaining between them.

About this clone: The sample has other DNA sequences that encode this CDR3 too. The V and J genes are TRBV5-1 and TRBJ2-3; D may be TRBD2 (5 bases). Germline assignment: CDR1 SGHRS and CDR2 YFSETQ. The CDR3 consists of 13 residues. Deletions cut 5 bases from V and 1 base from J, with 8 bases between. The CDR3 coding sequence is TGCGCCAGCAGTCTAGCAGGCACAGATACGCAGTATTTT. It is translated as CASSLAGTDTQYF.

This sequence joins TRBV18 and TRBJ1-2; D uncertain. The CDR3 spans 14 residues. The germline gives CDR1 KGHSH, CDR2 LQKENI. V was trimmed by 3 bases and J by 4 bases, leaving 12 bases between them. CDR3: CASSPGNSPYGYTF. The CDR3 region has the DNA TGTGCCAGCTCACCGGGAAATTCTCCCTATGGCTACACCTTC.

The rearrangement uses TRBV19 and TRBJ1-1; 8 bases match TRBD1. The trim removed 6 bases at V and 4 bases at J, leaving 4 bases unmatched. The germline V gene has CDR1 LNHDA and CDR2 SQIVND (reference sequence). CDR3 length: 13 residues. For the CDR3, the DNA is TGTGCCAGTAGCCCTACAGGGGGCACTGAAGCTTTCTTT. As protein: CASSPTGGTEAFF.

The chain is built from TRBV9 and TRBJ1-2; 7 bases line up with TRBD1. This CDR3 spans 17 amino acids. CDR1 is SGDLS, CDR2 YYNGEE, per germline. J was trimmed by 3 bases and V by 3 bases; bases with no gene match: 14. The CDR3 region has the DNA TGTGCCAGCAGCGGAATGACACGACAGGGATTGGACTATGGCTACACCTTC. It translates to CASSGMTRQGLDYGYTF. Variable domain in full (rest from reference TRBV9 and TRBJ1-2): DSGVTQTPKHLITATGQRVTLRCSPRSGDLSVYWYQQSLDQGLQFLIQYYNGEERAKGNILERFSAQQFPDLHSELNLSSLELGDSALYFCASSGMTRQGLDYGYTFGSGTRLTVV.

CDR3 nucleotides: TGTGCCAGCAGTTATGGTGGGGGACCTACAGATACGCAGTATTTT. Its translation: CASSYGGGPTDTQYF. The chain employs TRBV6-5 and TRBJ2-3; D tentatively reads TRBD1 or TRBD2 (5 bases each). The CDR3 spans 15 residues. Germline V gene sequence: CDR1 MNHEY, CDR2 SVGAGI. V was clipped by 3 bases and J by 3 bases, with 13 bases between them.

V is TRBV7-2 and J is TRBJ1-2; 10 bases agree with TRBD1. CDR1 and CDR2 (germline): SGHTA, FQGNSA. V lost 3 bases to trimming and J lost 4 bases; unmatched junction nucleotides: 11. This CDR3 is 17 amino acids long. CDR3 loop: CASSLETTGGRAYGYTF. The CDR3 region has the DNA TGTGCCAGCAGCTTGGAGACGACAGGGGGCAGGGCCTATGGCTACACCTTC. The entire variable domain, with the rest obtained from reference TRBV7-2 and TRBJ1-2, is as follows: GAGVSQSPSNKVTEKGKDVELRCDPISGHTALYWYRQSLGQGLEFLIYFQGNSAPDKSGLPSDRFSAERTGGSVSTLTIQRTQQEDSAVYLCASSLETTGGRAYGYTFGSGTRLTVV.

V usage is TRBV11-2 and J usage is TRBJ2-1; D ambiguous. Germline V gene data show CDR1 as SGHAT and CDR2 as FQNNGV. Trimming stripped 0 bases from V and 8 bases from J, with 11 bases between. The CDR3 covers 14 residues. CDR3 amino acids: CASSLESIVHEQFF. In DNA, the CDR3 is TGTGCCAGCAGCTTAGAATCGATAGTCCATGAGCAGTTCTTC.

This chain joins TRBV5-1 and TRBJ2-7, with no clear D. Per the germline V gene, CDR1 is SGHRS and CDR2 is YFSETQ. V dropped 6 bases and J dropped 1 base, with 5 bases sitting between them. The CDR3 contains 11 residues. The CDR3 loop is CASKGSYEQYF. CDR3 DNA sequence: TGCGCCAGCAAGGGATCCTACGAGCAGTACTTC.